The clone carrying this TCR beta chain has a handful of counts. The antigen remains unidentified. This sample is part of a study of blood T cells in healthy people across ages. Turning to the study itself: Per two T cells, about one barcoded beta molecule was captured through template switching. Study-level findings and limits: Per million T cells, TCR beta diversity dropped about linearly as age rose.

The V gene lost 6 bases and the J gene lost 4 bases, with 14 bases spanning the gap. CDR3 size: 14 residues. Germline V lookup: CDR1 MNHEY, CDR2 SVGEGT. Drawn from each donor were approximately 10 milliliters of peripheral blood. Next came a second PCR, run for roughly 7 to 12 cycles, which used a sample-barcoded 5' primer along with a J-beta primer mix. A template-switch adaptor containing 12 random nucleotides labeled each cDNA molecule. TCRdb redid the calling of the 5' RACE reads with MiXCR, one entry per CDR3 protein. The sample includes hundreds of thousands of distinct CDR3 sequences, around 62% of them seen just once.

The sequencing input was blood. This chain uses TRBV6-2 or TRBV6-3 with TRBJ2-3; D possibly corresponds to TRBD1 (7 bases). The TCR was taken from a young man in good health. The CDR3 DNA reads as TGTGCCAGCAGAAGGGGGCTAGCGCCAGATACGCAGTATTTT. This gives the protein CASRRGLAPDTQYF.